These T cell receptor beta chains were read from a single sample in a study of regulatory and conventional T cells in RAG deficiency. The method was immunoSEQ multiplex PCR; TCRdb's version includes in-frame clones alone and lacks a portion of them. Among roughly 29,000 clones listed, more than 90% were seen once. These data were likewise used in another study, on regulatory T cells.

Source material: CD25- CD4+ T cells sorted from blood. Source of these receptors: a human donor in good health. The CDR3 runs from the conserved cysteine through the conserved F or W. D genes are given only for firm matches. The size entry is marked missing in some rows and otherwise reads once, few, many or a size class.

D gene	clone size	V gene	J gene	CDR3 protein	CDR3 DNA
NA	NA	TRBV6-5	TRBJ1-1	CASRRGRDTEAFF	TGTGCCAGCCGAAGGGGCAGGGACACTGAAGCTTTCTTT
NA	NA	TRBV7-6	TRBJ2-3	CASSTGLYTDTQYF	TGTGCCAGCAGCACGGGACTCTACACAGATACGCAGTATTTT
NA	NA	TRBV11-2	TRBJ2-5	CASSRGLQETQYF	TGTGCCAGCAGCAGGGGCCTGCAAGAGACCCAGTACTTC
TRBD2	NA	TRBV7-9	TRBJ2-3	CASSWGLVGGTDTQYF	TGTGCCAGCAGCTGGGGACTAGTGGGGGGCACAGATACGCAGTATTTT
TRBD2	NA	TRBV9	TRBJ2-5	CASSAGLAGGGETQYF	TGTGCCAGCAGCGCTGGACTAGCGGGGGGGGGAGAGACCCAGTACTTC
TRBD1	NA	TRBV29-1	TRBJ1-1	CSVGSQGAVRNTEAFF	TGCAGCGTTGGATCACAGGGGGCAGTACGGAACACTGAAGCTTTCTTT
NA	NA	TRBV30	TRBJ1-4	CAWSKRQVYEKLFF	TGTGCCTGGAGTAAGCGGCAGGTCTACGAAAAACTGTTTTTT
NA	NA	TRBV9	TRBJ1-3	CASSVATGAMGGNTIYF	TGTGCCAGCAGCGTAGCTACTGGGGCGATGGGTGGAAACACCATATATTTT
NA	NA	TRBV5-1	TRBJ2-5	CASRSQETQYF	TGCGCCAGCAGATCGCAAGAGACCCAGTACTTC
NA	NA	TRBV19	TRBJ1-6	CASTRDGRNSPLHF	TGTGCCAGTACGCGGGACGGGAGGAATTCACCCCTCCACTTT
NA	NA	TRBV5-1	TRBJ2-1	CASSLRQGMNEQFF	TGCGCCAGCAGCTTGAGGCAGGGGATGAATGAGCAGTTCTTC
NA	NA	TRBV19	TRBJ2-7	CASSIAENYEQYF	TGTGCCAGTAGTATCGCGGAAAACTACGAGCAGTACTTC
TRBD1	NA	TRBV18	TRBJ2-5	CASSPGTGKTQYF	TGTGCCAGCTCACCCGGGACAGGGAAGACCCAGTACTTC
NA	NA	TRBV25-1	TRBJ2-5	CASSEPGEETQYF	TGTGCCAGCAGTGAACCGGGGGAAGAGACCCAGTACTTC
NA	few	TRBV6-6	TRBJ1-6	CASTLLGDLRASPLHF	TGTGCCAGCACCTTACTCGGGGACTTGAGGGCTTCACCCCTCCACTTT
NA	NA	TRBV19	TRBJ1-1	CASGVDTPWEMNTEAFF	TGTGCCAGTGGGGTCGACACCCCTTGGGAGATGAACACTGAAGCTTTCTTT
TRBD1	NA	TRBV6-1	TRBJ1-2	CASSEVGGQGAFDGYTF	TGTGCCAGCAGTGAAGTAGGGGGACAGGGGGCGTTCGATGGCTACACCTTC
TRBD1	NA	TRBV5-4	TRBJ1-1	CASSLRDRGNAFF	TGTGCCAGCAGCTTGAGGGACAGGGGGAATGCTTTCTTT
NA	NA	TRBV13	TRBJ1-6	CASSSLGDYNSPLHF	TGTGCCAGCAGCTCCCTGGGCGACTATAATTCCCCCCTCCACTTT
TRBD1	NA	TRBV5-1	TRBJ2-2	CASSPPGTGGYGELFF	TGCGCCAGCAGCCCGCCCGGGACAGGGGGCTACGGGGAGCTGTTTTTT
TRBD1	once	TRBV9	TRBJ2-7	CASSPIGTGGYEQYF	TGTGCCAGCAGCCCCATCGGTACAGGGGGGTACGAGCAGTACTTC
TRBD2	NA	TRBV5-4	TRBJ2-1	CASSRRGGDSYNEQFF	TGTGCCAGCAGCCGGCGCGGGGGGGACTCCTACAATGAGCAGTTCTTC
TRBD2	NA	TRBV19	TRBJ2-7	CASSIRRGISYEQYF	TGTGCCAGTAGTATTAGGCGGGGGATCTCCTACGAGCAGTACTTC
TRBD1	once	TRBV6-5	TRBJ1-1	CASSPLQGAGDAFF	TGTGCCAGCAGCCCACTTCAGGGGGCAGGGGATGCTTTCTTT
NA	NA	TRBV30	TRBJ2-7	CAWSGLAYEQYF	TGTGCCTGGAGTGGTTTAGCCTACGAGCAGTACTTC
TRBD2	NA	TRBV29-1	TRBJ2-5	CSVARRLAGEETQYF	TGCAGCGTTGCGAGGAGACTAGCGGGGGAAGAGACCCAGTACTTC
NA	NA	TRBV29-1	TRBJ2-4	CSAGVGGKNIQYF	TGCAGCGCCGGGGTGGGGGGCAAAAACATTCAGTACTTC
NA	NA	TRBV18	TRBJ1-4	CASSPNGLNEKLFF	TGTGCCAGCTCACCAAACGGACTAAATGAAAAACTGTTTTTT
TRBD1	NA	TRBV19	TRBJ1-3	CASKGTGTNRRNTIYF	TGTGCCAGTAAAGGGACAGGGACAAATCGTCGAAACACCATATATTTT